Listed below are T cell receptor beta chains from one sample, sequenced in a study of blood T cell repertoires in COVID-19. The repertoire was sequenced with immunoSEQ multiplex PCR; TCRdb's copy has only in-frame clones and lacks some. The sample holds more than 60,000 clones; roughly 80% are singletons and the top ten take about two fifths. Input material: peripheral blood. Source of these receptors: a human donor in a cohort sampled during active COVID-19. The CDR3 runs from the conserved cysteine through the conserved F or W. The order of the fields is clone size, V gene, J gene, D gene, CDR3 protein, CDR3 DNA. The D gene is left open where the match is weak. Some rows mark clone size as missing; the rest say once, few, many or name a class of expanded clone.

clone size: -; V gene: TRBV18; J gene: TRBJ1-4; D gene: -; CDR3 protein: CASFEGANEKLFF; CDR3 DNA: TGTGCCAGCTTCGAAGGAGCTAATGAAAAACTGTTTTTT
clone size: -; V gene: TRBV19; J gene: TRBJ2-3; D gene: TRBD1; CDR3 protein: CASSIVGTGDTQYF; CDR3 DNA: TGTGCCAGTAGTATAGTTGGGACAGGGGATACGCAGTATTTT
clone size: few; V gene: TRBV28; J gene: TRBJ1-1; D gene: -; CDR3 protein: CASARVSTEAFF; CDR3 DNA: TGTGCCAGCGCACGGGTTAGCACTGAAGCTTTCTTT
clone size: few; V gene: TRBV6-5; J gene: TRBJ1-4; D gene: -; CDR3 protein: CASNYQTATNEKLFF; CDR3 DNA: TGTGCCAGCAATTATCAGACTGCAACTAATGAAAAACTGTTTTTT
clone size: -; V gene: TRBV9; J gene: TRBJ2-1; D gene: -; CDR3 protein: CASSLLGLASNEQFF; CDR3 DNA: TGTGCCAGCAGCCTACTCGGCCTAGCGAGCAATGAGCAGTTCTTC
clone size: once; V gene: TRBV2; J gene: TRBJ1-2; D gene: -; CDR3 protein: CASSRTFFYGYTF; CDR3 DNA: TGTGCCAGCAGCAGGACATTTTTTTATGGCTACACCTTC
clone size: -; V gene: TRBV7-3; J gene: TRBJ2-3; D gene: TRBD1; CDR3 protein: CASSLTRDRYDTQYF; CDR3 DNA: TGTGCCAGCAGCTTAACTAGGGACAGGTACGATACGCAGTATTTT
clone size: -; V gene: TRBV3-1/TRBV3-2; J gene: TRBJ2-3; D gene: -; CDR3 protein: CASSQLARKQKTDTQYF; CDR3 DNA: TGTGCCAGCAGCCAACTAGCGAGAAAACAAAAGACAGATACGCAGTATTTT
clone size: -; V gene: TRBV19; J gene: TRBJ2-5; D gene: -; CDR3 protein: CASSTRETQYF; CDR3 DNA: TGTGCCAGTAGTACCCGAGAGACCCAGTACTTC
clone size: -; V gene: TRBV2; J gene: TRBJ1-2; D gene: -; CDR3 protein: CASRTGRGGYTF; CDR3 DNA: TGTGCCAGCAGGACCGGCAGGGGTGGCTACACCTTC
clone size: -; V gene: TRBV27; J gene: TRBJ1-2; D gene: -; CDR3 protein: CASSRGVNYGYTF; CDR3 DNA: TGTGCCAGCAGTCGGGGGGTTAACTATGGCTACACCTTC
clone size: -; V gene: TRBV4-3; J gene: TRBJ1-1; D gene: TRBD1; CDR3 protein: CASSQKNRGGMRNTEAFF; CDR3 DNA: TGCGCCAGCAGCCAAAAGAACAGGGGCGGAATGAGGAACACTGAAGCTTTCTTT
clone size: -; V gene: TRBV19; J gene: TRBJ2-3; D gene: TRBD2; CDR3 protein: CASSWVAGVTDTQYF; CDR3 DNA: TGTGCCAGTAGTTGGGTAGCGGGGGTCACAGATACGCAGTATTTT
clone size: -; V gene: TRBV5-1; J gene: TRBJ2-5; D gene: TRBD2; CDR3 protein: CASNLGGGPETQYF; CDR3 DNA: TGCGCCAGCAACTTGGGGGGGGGACCGGAGACCCAGTACTTC
clone size: -; V gene: TRBV19; J gene: TRBJ2-2; D gene: TRBD2; CDR3 protein: CASNILAGGTGELFF; CDR3 DNA: TGTGCCAGTAATATACTAGCGGGGGGCACCGGGGAGCTGTTTTTT
clone size: few; V gene: TRBV6-6; J gene: TRBJ2-1; D gene: TRBD2; CDR3 protein: CASGRAYYNEQFF; CDR3 DNA: TGTGCCAGCGGGAGGGCTTACTACAATGAGCAGTTCTTC
clone size: -; V gene: TRBV28; J gene: TRBJ1-4; D gene: -; CDR3 protein: CASRGGLNEKLFF; CDR3 DNA: TGTGCCAGCAGGGGGGGTCTGAATGAAAAACTGTTTTTT
clone size: -; V gene: TRBV28; J gene: TRBJ1-1; D gene: -; CDR3 protein: CASSFGPGRMNTEAFF; CDR3 DNA: TGTGCCAGCAGTTTTGGGCCGGGGAGGATGAACACTGAAGCTTTCTTT
clone size: -; V gene: TRBV15; J gene: TRBJ1-1; D gene: TRBD1; CDR3 protein: CATSRDRGHTEAFF; CDR3 DNA: TGTGCCACCAGCAGAGACAGGGGGCACACTGAAGCTTTCTTT
clone size: once; V gene: TRBV7-2; J gene: TRBJ1-2; D gene: -; CDR3 protein: CASSKQRAGGYGYTF; CDR3 DNA: TGTGCCAGCAGTAAGCAGCGAGCCGGGGGCTATGGCTACACCTTC
clone size: few; V gene: TRBV4-1; J gene: TRBJ2-7; D gene: TRBD2; CDR3 protein: CASSHSGLSKTGEQYF; CDR3 DNA: TGCGCCAGCAGCCACTCGGGACTATCGAAGACCGGCGAGCAGTACTTC
clone size: -; V gene: TRBV5-1; J gene: TRBJ2-1; D gene: TRBD2; CDR3 protein: CASSLVAGGHNEQFF; CDR3 DNA: TGCGCCAGCAGCTTGGTAGCGGGGGGGCACAATGAGCAGTTCTTC
clone size: few; V gene: TRBV11-3; J gene: TRBJ2-5; D gene: TRBD2; CDR3 protein: CASSPRAAGFQETQYF; CDR3 DNA: TGTGCCAGCAGCCCCCGGGCAGCGGGGTTCCAAGAGACCCAGTACTTC
clone size: few; V gene: TRBV6-2/TRBV6-3; J gene: TRBJ2-3; D gene: -; CDR3 protein: CASTPGIGLTDTQYF; CDR3 DNA: TGTGCCAGCACCCCTGGGATTGGACTCACAGATACGCAGTATTTT
clone size: -; V gene: TRBV7-2; J gene: TRBJ1-3; D gene: -; CDR3 protein: CASSLAPQAISGNTIYF; CDR3 DNA: TGTGCCAGCAGCTTAGCCCCGCAGGCGATCTCTGGAAACACCATATATTTT
clone size: many; V gene: TRBV7-9; J gene: TRBJ1-4; D gene: -; CDR3 protein: CASSFPSTTNEKLFF; CDR3 DNA: TGTGCCAGCAGCTTCCCCAGTACAACTAATGAAAAACTGTTTTTT
clone size: few; V gene: TRBV5-1; J gene: TRBJ2-7; D gene: TRBD2; CDR3 protein: CASSSEPGLAAAGYF; CDR3 DNA: TGCGCCAGCAGCTCGGAACCGGGACTAGCGGCCGCGGGGTACTTC
clone size: -; V gene: TRBV9; J gene: TRBJ2-2; D gene: TRBD2; CDR3 protein: CASSVGLAGGHGTGELFF; CDR3 DNA: TGTGCCAGCAGCGTAGGCCTAGCGGGGGGGCATGGCACCGGGGAGCTGTTTTTT
clone size: -; V gene: TRBV9; J gene: TRBJ2-6; D gene: -; CDR3 protein: CASSARQAGANVLTF; CDR3 DNA: TGTGCCAGCAGCGCCCGACAGGCTGGGGCCAACGTCCTGACTTTC
clone size: -; V gene: TRBV28; J gene: TRBJ1-2; D gene: -; CDR3 protein: CASSSGVDGYTF; CDR3 DNA: TGTGCCAGCAGTTCCGGGGTGGATGGCTACACCTTC
clone size: -; V gene: TRBV28; J gene: TRBJ1-5; D gene: -; CDR3 protein: CASSFSGDSNQPQHF; CDR3 DNA: TGTGCCAGCAGTTTTTCGGGGGATAGCAATCAGCCCCAGCATTTT
clone size: -; V gene: TRBV21-1; J gene: TRBJ2-2; D gene: -; CDR3 protein: CASSKEGWRGRNTGELFF; CDR3 DNA: TGTGCCAGCAGCAAAGAGGGTTGGAGGGGTCGGAACACCGGGGAGCTGTTTTTT
clone size: -; V gene: TRBV7-2; J gene: TRBJ2-3; D gene: -; CDR3 protein: CASSFTQGSDTQYF; CDR3 DNA: TGTGCCAGCAGCTTTACACAGGGCTCCGATACGCAGTATTTT
clone size: -; V gene: TRBV4-3; J gene: TRBJ2-7; D gene: -; CDR3 protein: CASSQEGRRQYF; CDR3 DNA: TGCGCCAGCAGCCAAGAGGGGAGAAGGCAGTACTTC
clone size: -; V gene: TRBV19; J gene: TRBJ2-2; D gene: TRBD2; CDR3 protein: CASRPRGEGGYTGELFF; CDR3 DNA: TGTGCCAGTAGACCCCGGGGGGAGGGAGGATACACCGGGGAGCTGTTTTTT
clone size: once; V gene: TRBV19; J gene: TRBJ1-2; D gene: TRBD1; CDR3 protein: CASSNPRTGGRYGYTF; CDR3 DNA: TGTGCCAGTAGTAACCCCCGGACAGGGGGCAGGTATGGCTACACCTTC
clone size: -; V gene: TRBV18; J gene: TRBJ2-1; D gene: TRBD2; CDR3 protein: CASSPPGLAAYNEQFF; CDR3 DNA: TGTGCCAGCTCACCACCGGGTCTAGCGGCCTACAATGAGCAGTTCTTC
clone size: -; V gene: TRBV9; J gene: TRBJ2-1; D gene: -; CDR3 protein: CASSAPEATYNEQFF; CDR3 DNA: TGTGCCAGCAGCGCCCCAGAGGCAACCTACAATGAGCAGTTCTTC
clone size: -; V gene: TRBV3-1/TRBV3-2; J gene: TRBJ2-3; D gene: TRBD2; CDR3 protein: CASSQAAGSGTDTQYF; CDR3 DNA: TGTGCCAGCAGCCAGGCAGCGGGGTCGGGCACAGATACGCAGTATTTT
clone size: -; V gene: TRBV6-5; J gene: TRBJ1-3; D gene: -; CDR3 protein: CASRADRLSGNTIYF; CDR3 DNA: TGTGCCAGCAGGGCAGACAGACTCTCTGGAAACACCATATATTTT
clone size: -; V gene: TRBV18; J gene: TRBJ1-2; D gene: TRBD1; CDR3 protein: CASSPVRDSPSKGYTF; CDR3 DNA: TGTGCCAGCTCACCAGTTAGGGACAGTCCAAGTAAAGGCTACACCTTC
clone size: -; V gene: TRBV6-5; J gene: TRBJ1-1; D gene: -; CDR3 protein: CASSPQGGVNTEAFF; CDR3 DNA: TGTGCCAGCAGTCCGCAGGGAGGCGTGAACACTGAAGCTTTCTTT
clone size: -; V gene: TRBV6-1; J gene: TRBJ1-5; D gene: -; CDR3 protein: CASSGRVPTLSNQPQHF; CDR3 DNA: TGTGCCAGCAGTGGCAGGGTACCCACTCTTAGCAATCAGCCCCAGCATTTT
clone size: -; V gene: TRBV6-5; J gene: TRBJ1-5; D gene: TRBD1; CDR3 protein: CASSPDRGRNQPQHF; CDR3 DNA: TGTGCCAGCAGCCCCGACAGGGGGCGTAATCAGCCCCAGCATTTT
clone size: -; V gene: TRBV4-1; J gene: TRBJ2-5; D gene: -; CDR3 protein: CASSQGQLAFETQYF; CDR3 DNA: TGCGCCAGCAGCCAAGGCCAACTAGCCTTTGAGACCCAGTACTTC
clone size: few; V gene: TRBV7-9; J gene: TRBJ1-1; D gene: -; CDR3 protein: CASSKPTENTEAFF; CDR3 DNA: TGTGCCAGCAGCAAGCCGACAGAGAACACTGAAGCTTTCTTT
clone size: -; V gene: TRBV2; J gene: TRBJ2-7; D gene: TRBD1; CDR3 protein: CASRPIIGQGAYEQYF; CDR3 DNA: TGTGCCAGCAGGCCTATTATCGGACAGGGGGCGTACGAGCAGTACTTC
clone size: -; V gene: TRBV28; J gene: TRBJ1-1; D gene: -; CDR3 protein: CASSLRGVATEAFF; CDR3 DNA: TGTGCCAGCAGTTTACGGGGGGTAGCGACTGAAGCTTTCTTT
clone size: -; V gene: TRBV7-9; J gene: TRBJ1-1; D gene: -; CDR3 protein: CASSLQGNTEAFF; CDR3 DNA: TGTGCCAGCAGCTTACAGGGTAACACTGAAGCTTTCTTT
clone size: once; V gene: TRBV5-5; J gene: TRBJ2-5; D gene: -; CDR3 protein: CASSFGWGGKETQYF; CDR3 DNA: TGTGCCAGCAGCTTCGGGTGGGGGGGCAAAGAGACCCAGTACTTC
clone size: -; V gene: TRBV11-1; J gene: TRBJ2-3; D gene: -; CDR3 protein: CASSSGDTQYF; CDR3 DNA: TGTGCCAGCAGCTCCGGAGATACGCAGTATTTT
clone size: -; V gene: TRBV16; J gene: TRBJ2-1; D gene: TRBD2; CDR3 protein: CASSLKRGGPNEQFF; CDR3 DNA: TGTGCCAGCAGCCTTAAGCGGGGGGGCCCCAATGAGCAGTTCTTC
clone size: -; V gene: TRBV19; J gene: TRBJ1-2; D gene: TRBD1; CDR3 protein: CASSWAGAKTGDGYGYTF; CDR3 DNA: TGTGCCAGTAGTTGGGCGGGGGCCAAGACAGGGGACGGCTATGGCTACACCTTC
clone size: -; V gene: TRBV5-1; J gene: TRBJ2-1; D gene: TRBD2; CDR3 protein: CASSPGLAGGPKYNEQFF; CDR3 DNA: TGCGCCAGCAGCCCGGGACTAGCGGGGGGTCCTAAATACAATGAGCAGTTCTTC
clone size: -; V gene: TRBV30; J gene: TRBJ1-3; D gene: TRBD1; CDR3 protein: CAWTTGAGLSGNTIYF; CDR3 DNA: TGTGCCTGGACGACAGGGGCCGGCCTCTCTGGAAACACCATATATTTT
clone size: -; V gene: TRBV18; J gene: TRBJ2-3; D gene: TRBD1; CDR3 protein: CASSPGQGGRDTQYF; CDR3 DNA: TGTGCCAGCTCACCGGGACAGGGGGGTAGAGATACGCAGTATTTT
clone size: once; V gene: TRBV15; J gene: TRBJ1-1; D gene: -; CDR3 protein: CATSMRQVNTEAFF; CDR3 DNA: TGTGCCACCAGCATGAGACAGGTGAACACTGAAGCTTTCTTT